These T cell receptor beta chains were read from a single sample in a study of immune cell composition in non-small cell lung cancer. The protocol was immunoSEQ multiplex PCR, while the TCRdb copy is restricted to in-frame clones and leaves out a portion. The sample holds thousands of clones, approximately 78% seen once. The specimen was lung tumor tissue. The receptors were gathered from a human donor with non-small cell lung cancer. Both conserved end residues are part of each CDR3. The D gene is left open where the match is weak. Size is stated for part of the rows, as once, few or many counts, or as a class when the clone is expanded.

abundance | j_gene | d_gene | v_gene | CDR3nt | CDR3aa
NA | TRBJ2-1 | NA | TRBV4-3 | TGCGCCAGCAGCCAAGGGGGACCTAGCGACTACAATGAGCAGTTCTTC | CASSQGGPSDYNEQFF
once | TRBJ2-3 | TRBD2 | TRBV2 | TGTGCCAGCAGTATCGGGACTAGCGGAAGAGATACGCAGTATTTT | CASSIGTSGRDTQYF
NA | TRBJ2-4 | NA | TRBV29-1 | TGCAGCGTTGAGGGGGCCGGGAAAGACATTCAGTACTTC | CSVEGAGKDIQYF
NA | TRBJ2-5 | TRBD2 | TRBV5-6 | TGTGCCAGCAGCTTGGCGAGGACTAGGTTCCAAGAGACCCAGTACTTC | CASSLARTRFQETQYF
NA | TRBJ2-5 | TRBD1 | TRBV5-4 | TGTGCCAGCAGCTCAACAGGGGGGCAAGAGACCCAGTACTTC | CASSSTGGQETQYF
NA | TRBJ2-1 | NA | TRBV19 | TGTGCCAGTAGTGTAAGGACTATGGGTGAGCAGTTCTTC | CASSVRTMGEQFF
few | TRBJ1-6 | NA | TRBV5-1 | TGCGCCAGCAGCGTGACAGGATCCTATAATTCACCCCTCCACTTT | CASSVTGSYNSPLHF
NA | TRBJ2-1 | TRBD2 | TRBV6-5 | TGTGCCAGCAGACCCGAGCGGGAGGGCTACAATGAGCAGTTCTTC | CASRPEREGYNEQFF
few | TRBJ2-7 | NA | TRBV6-1 | TGTGCCAGCAGTGCCAGGGGTTCAGGCTCCTACGAGCAGTACTTC | CASSARGSGSYEQYF
NA | TRBJ1-1 | TRBD1 | TRBV25-1 | TGTGCCAGCAGTGAAAGCGGCAGGGGGCTCACTGAAGCTTTCTTT | CASSESGRGLTEAFF
NA | TRBJ2-3 | NA | TRBV5-1 | TGCGCCAGCAGCGCGACAGGTTACAGCACAGATACGCAGTATTTT | CASSATGYSTDTQYF
NA | TRBJ2-4 | TRBD2 | TRBV7-9 | TGTGCCAGCAGCAATAGAGGACTAGCGGGGGGGCCTATAAACATTCAGTACTTC | CASSNRGLAGGPINIQYF
few | TRBJ1-1 | TRBD1 | TRBV5-1 | TGCGCCAGCAGCCGGGACAGGGCGGGAACTGAAGCTTTCTTT | CASSRDRAGTEAFF
NA | TRBJ2-5 | NA | TRBV9 | TGTGCCAGCAGCGTAGGATTAGACCCTCGCGGGGAGACCCAGTACTTC | CASSVGLDPRGETQYF
few | TRBJ1-1 | NA | TRBV10-3 | TGTGCCATCAGCGACATCATGAACACTGAAGCTTTCTTT | CAISDIMNTEAFF
NA | TRBJ2-2 | NA | TRBV6-1 | TGTGCCAGCAGAACGAATAGAGGGAACACCGGGGAGCTGTTTTTT | CASRTNRGNTGELFF
NA | TRBJ2-3 | NA | TRBV5-1 | TGCGCCAGCAGCCTGGGACATAACACAGATACGCAGTATTTT | CASSLGHNTDTQYF
NA | TRBJ2-7 | TRBD2 | TRBV7-9 | TGTGCCAGCAGCTTTCAGGCGGGGGGTCCCTACGAGCAGTACTTC | CASSFQAGGPYEQYF
NA | TRBJ1-5 | NA | TRBV7-2 | TGTGCCAGCAGCTTACAACAGGGTCGCAATCAGCCCCAGCATTTT | CASSLQQGRNQPQHF
NA | TRBJ2-1 | TRBD1 | TRBV28 | TGTGCCAGCTTGGGGGACAGCTACAATGAGCAGTTCTTC | CASLGDSYNEQFF
NA | TRBJ2-7 | NA | TRBV28 | TGTGCCAGCAGCCTACAGGGTGCCCCTTACGAGCAGTACTTC | CASSLQGAPYEQYF
NA | TRBJ1-2 | NA | TRBV30 | TGTGCCTGGAGTGTACTCTTCTATGGCTACACCTTC | CAWSVLFYGYTF
NA | TRBJ2-3 | NA | TRBV7-2 | TGTGCCAGCAGCGCGCTGGGGAGGAGCACAGATACGCAGTATTTT | CASSALGRSTDTQYF
NA | TRBJ1-3 | NA | TRBV5-1 | TGCGCCAGCAGCTTGGCCGCGAGCTCTGGAAACACCATATATTTT | CASSLAASSGNTIYF
NA | TRBJ2-2 | NA | TRBV10-3 | TGTGCCATCAGTGACTCGACAGACGGGGAGCTGTTTTTT | CAISDSTDGELFF
medium-sized | TRBJ2-2 | TRBD2 | TRBV11-3 | TGTGCCAGCAGCCCAGGGAGGGTCCGGGCCGGGGAGCTGTTTTTT | CASSPGRVRAGELFF
NA | TRBJ2-5 | NA | TRBV7-7 | TGTGCTAGCAGCTTAGGGCAGGGTGGTGCGGAGACCCAGTACTTC | CASSLGQGGAETQYF
NA | TRBJ2-1 | NA | TRBV5-1 | TGCGCCAGCAGCTTGGAGAGCTCCTACAATGAGCAGTTCTTC | CASSLESSYNEQFF
NA | TRBJ2-7 | NA | TRBV6-5 | TGTGCCAGCAGTTACTCGGGGGACTCTTCCTACGAGCAGTACTTC | CASSYSGDSSYEQYF
NA | TRBJ2-2 | TRBD2 | TRBV7-2 | TGTGCCAGCAGCCCAAGCGGGGTAGGCGGGGAGCTGTTTTTT | CASSPSGVGGELFF
NA | TRBJ2-5 | NA | TRBV2 | TGTGCCAGCAGTGAAGTTAGAGAGACCCAGTACTTC | CASSEVRETQYF
NA | TRBJ1-1 | TRBD1 | TRBV7-9 | TGTGCCAGCAGCGTCGGGACAGGGGGGACTGAAGCTTTCTTT | CASSVGTGGTEAFF
NA | TRBJ1-1 | NA | TRBV7-8 | TGTGCCAGCAGCTTCCTCACAGGGCGGAACACTGAAGCTTTCTTT | CASSFLTGRNTEAFF
NA | TRBJ2-5 | TRBD2 | TRBV2 | TGTGCCAGCAGTGTGGGACTAGCGGTGTACCAAGAGACCCAGTACTTC | CASSVGLAVYQETQYF
NA | TRBJ1-4 | TRBD1 | TRBV18 | TGTGCCAGCTCACCACGCGACAGGGGTTCAACTAATGAAAAACTGTTTTTT | CASSPRDRGSTNEKLFF
NA | TRBJ1-1 | NA | TRBV30 | TGTGCCTGGCGGACTCCTCAGGGGAGTGAAGCTTTCTTT | CAWRTPQGSEAFF
few | TRBJ1-1 | TRBD1 | TRBV9 | TGTGCCAGCAGCGCCCAGGGGGCGAACACTGAAGCTTTCTTT | CASSAQGANTEAFF
NA | TRBJ2-3 | TRBD2 | TRBV5-6 | TGTGCCAGCACCCGGGGCGGCGGGGGGCCCCTGAGCACAGATACGCAGTATTTT | CASTRGGGGPLSTDTQYF
NA | TRBJ2-3 | TRBD2 | TRBV10-3 | TGTGCCATCAGCCGCGGGACTAGCGGTAGCACAGATACGCAGTATTTT | CAISRGTSGSTDTQYF
NA | TRBJ2-2 | NA | TRBV5-1 | TGCGCCAGGACGGGTGATAACACCGGGGAGCTGTTTTTT | CARTGDNTGELFF
few | TRBJ2-4 | NA | TRBV6-5 | TGTGCCAGCAGTTCCGGGCTAGCGCTAGCCAAAAACATTCAGTACTTC | CASSSGLALAKNIQYF
large | TRBJ2-5 | NA | TRBV19 | TGTGCCAGTAGTCCGAGACACGTCCAAGAGACCCAGTACTTC | CASSPRHVQETQYF
NA | TRBJ2-3 | TRBD2 | TRBV5-1 | TGCGCCAGCAGCCCCTGGACTAGCGGGAGCACAGATACCCAGTATTTT | CASSPWTSGSTDTQYF
NA | TRBJ2-7 | NA | TRBV29-1 | TGCAGCGTTGACTTGGGTCAGGGAACCTACGAGCAGTACTTC | CSVDLGQGTYEQYF
NA | TRBJ1-6 | TRBD1 | TRBV30 | TGTGCCTGGAGTGGTGGAGGACAGGGAAATTCACCCCTCCACTTT | CAWSGGGQGNSPLHF
NA | TRBJ2-3 | NA | TRBV7-2 | TGTGCCAGCAGCCAAACCCCCGGTGGGCAGTATTTT | CASSQTPGGQYF
NA | TRBJ2-3 | NA | TRBV11-2 | TGTGCCAGCAGCTTAGACTACCTAGCGTTTGGCACAGATACGCAGTATTTT | CASSLDYLAFGTDTQYF
few | TRBJ2-7 | TRBD1 | TRBV27 | TGTGCCAGCAGTTGGGGACAGGGCTCCTACGAGCAGTACTTC | CASSWGQGSYEQYF
NA | TRBJ2-7 | TRBD1 | TRBV5-5 | TGTGCCAGCAGCCCGCCGGGACAGGGAGGCCGCGAGCAGTACTTC | CASSPPGQGGREQYF
NA | TRBJ2-1 | NA | TRBV28 | TGTGCCAGCAGTTTGCGGTCTCGGGACTTCGGTTTCTTC | CASSLRSRDFGFF
NA | TRBJ2-1 | TRBD1 | TRBV6-5 | TGTGCCAGCAGTTTAGGGGGCCGGGGCGCGCAGTTCTTC | CASSLGGRGAQFF
NA | TRBJ1-2 | TRBD1 | TRBV13 | TGTGCCAGCAGCTTACAACAGGGGGACTATGGCTACACCTTC | CASSLQQGDYGYTF
NA | TRBJ2-1 | NA | TRBV23-1 | TGCGCCAGCAGTCAATTAGTGTGCAATGAGCAGTTCTTC | CASSQLVCNEQFF
NA | TRBJ2-4 | TRBD2 | TRBV11-3 | TGTGCCAGCAGCGCGGCTAGCGGGGGCCTTTTAGCCAAAAACATTCAGTACTTC | CASSAASGGLLAKNIQYF
NA | TRBJ2-1 | TRBD2 | TRBV5-6 | TGTGCCAGCAGGTCGGGACTAGCGGGGGGGGGCGGAGGGATCTTC | CASRSGLAGGGGGIF